These T cell receptor beta chains were read from a single sample in a study of shared clonotypes between healthy human individuals. Some clones are missing from TCRdb's copy, which holds only in-frame ones; the method was immunoSEQ multiplex PCR. The sample includes about 490,000 clones, 70% to 80% of them seen just once. The material sequenced was PBMCs. Source of these receptors: a woman aged 40 to 49 in good health. Some clones in this sample may be carry-over from other donors' samples. CDR3s include the opening cysteine and the closing phenylalanine or tryptophan. The D gene is left open where the match is weak. Size is omitted from some rows. Given values are once, few, many or a class for expanded clones.

v_call	d_call	clone_size	j_call	cdr3_aa	cdr3_nt
TRBV18	TRBD1	-	TRBJ2-7	CASSAAGGLSYEQYF	TGTGCCAGCTCAGCCGCAGGGGGCCTTTCTTACGAGCAGTACTTC
TRBV29-1	TRBD2	-	TRBJ2-5	CSGSLAGEGETQYF	TGCAGCGGTAGCCTAGCGGGAGAGGGAGAGACCCAGTACTTC
TRBV30	-	-	TRBJ1-3	CAWSGGRNSGNTIYF	TGTGCCTGGAGTGGGGGGCGGAACTCTGGAAACACCATATATTTT
TRBV19	TRBD1	-	TRBJ2-5	CASSGTEETQYF	TGTGCCAGTAGTGGGACAGAAGAGACCCAGTACTTC
TRBV5-1	-	-	TRBJ2-5	CASSLRQSAVTQYF	TGCGCCAGCAGCTTACGACAGTCTGCCGTCACCCAGTACTTC
TRBV9	-	-	TRBJ1-3	CASSVGNSGNTIYF	TGTGCCAGCAGCGTAGGCAACTCTGGAAACACCATATATTTT
TRBV28	TRBD2	few	TRBJ2-7	CASTGRASGLKEQYF	TGTGCCAGCACCGGTCGGGCTAGCGGGCTAAAAGAGCAGTACTTC
TRBV7-9	-	-	TRBJ2-1	CASSSISNGEQFF	TGTGCCAGCAGCTCCATCTCTAACGGTGAGCAGTTCTTC
TRBV19	TRBD1	-	TRBJ2-7	CASSILWGQPYEQYF	TGTGCCAGTAGTATACTCTGGGGACAGCCCTACGAGCAGTACTTC
TRBV10-2	TRBD2	-	TRBJ2-7	CASSETSGRSYEQYF	TGCGCCAGCAGTGAGACTAGCGGGCGTTCCTACGAGCAGTACTTC
TRBV18	TRBD1	-	TRBJ1-5	CASSPGQGKNQPQHF	TGTGCCAGCTCACCAGGACAGGGGAAAAATCAGCCCCAGCATTTT
TRBV1	-	-	TRBJ2-3	CTSGAGETDTQYF	TGCACCAGCGGGGCGGGAGAAACGGATACGCAGTATTTT
TRBV28	-	few	TRBJ1-2	CASTTPAGYGYTF	TGTGCCAGCACCACCCCCGCCGGCTATGGCTACACCTTC
TRBV4-1	-	-	TRBJ1-1	CASSPPGRRNTEAFF	TGCGCCAGCAGCCCACCGGGACGGAGGAACACTGAAGCTTTCTTT
TRBV18	TRBD2	-	TRBJ2-2	CASSPAAVAGRNTGELFF	TGTGCCAGCTCCCCCGCGGCGGTAGCGGGAAGGAACACCGGGGAGCTGTTTTTT
TRBV7-9	TRBD1	-	TRBJ1-6	CASRSRDRHNSPLHF	TGTGCCAGCAGATCCCGGGACAGACATAATTCACCCCTCCACTTT
TRBV27	-	once	TRBJ1-1	CASSSPTVNTEAFF	TGTGCCAGCAGTTCCCCGACGGTGAACACTGAAGCTTTCTTT
TRBV28	-	-	TRBJ1-4	CASTRGLKLFF	TGTGCCAGCACTCGAGGGTTGAAACTGTTTTTT
TRBV5-4	TRBD1	-	TRBJ1-4	CASSLDRGAEKLFF	TGTGCCAGCAGCTTGGACAGGGGAGCTGAAAAACTGTTTTTT
TRBV27	TRBD1	-	TRBJ1-5	CASSSGQANSNQPQHF	TGTGCCAGCAGTTCCGGACAGGCCAATAGCAATCAGCCCCAGCATTTT
TRBV5-5	TRBD2	-	TRBJ2-3	CASSFSGSSTDTQYF	TGTGCCAGCAGCTTTAGCGGGAGTAGCACAGATACGCAGTATTTT
TRBV27	TRBD2	-	TRBJ2-1	CASSFSLAEEQFF	TGTGCCAGCAGTTTTAGTCTAGCGGAAGAGCAGTTCTTC
TRBV30	-	-	TRBJ2-1	CAWSKGFGDEQFF	TGTGCCTGGAGTAAAGGGTTTGGCGATGAGCAGTTCTTC
TRBV7-9	-	-	TRBJ2-7	CASSLFRDAEQYF	TGTGCCAGCAGCTTATTCAGGGATGCCGAGCAGTACTTC
TRBV28	TRBD2	-	TRBJ2-7	CASSLFRTSGRGYEQYF	TGTGCCAGCAGTTTATTCCGGACTAGCGGGAGGGGGTACGAGCAGTACTTC
TRBV2	TRBD1	few	TRBJ2-7	CASSELDRVVSYEQYF	TGTGCCAGCAGTGAGCTGGACAGGGTAGTATCATACGAGCAGTACTTC
TRBV14	TRBD1	-	TRBJ2-7	CASSRDRTVEQYF	TGTGCCAGCAGCCGGGACAGGACGGTCGAGCAGTACTTC
TRBV28	-	-	TRBJ1-2	CASSPRDYGYTF	TGTGCCAGCAGTCCCAGGGACTATGGCTACACCTTC
TRBV28	TRBD2	-	TRBJ2-1	CASSFRGLAGYNEQFF	TGTGCCAGCAGTTTTAGGGGACTAGCGGGCTACAATGAGCAGTTCTTC
TRBV7-8	-	-	TRBJ2-2	CASSLVGGANTGELFF	TGTGCCAGCAGCTTAGTCGGCGGCGCGAACACCGGGGAGCTGTTTTTT
TRBV7-3	-	-	TRBJ2-2	CASSLNGGAANTGELFF	TGTGCCAGCAGCTTAAATGGAGGAGCGGCGAACACCGGGGAGCTGTTTTTT
TRBV6-5	TRBD1	-	TRBJ2-1	CASSWGTGVDNEQFF	TGTGCCAGCAGCTGGGGGACAGGGGTTGACAATGAGCAGTTCTTC
TRBV5-4	TRBD2	-	TRBJ2-1	CASSLLVGGLEQFF	TGTGCCAGCAGCTTACTAGTGGGGGGGTTAGAGCAGTTCTTC
TRBV21-1	-	-	TRBJ2-2	CASSASVHTGELFF	TGTGCCAGCAGCGCCTCGGTCCACACCGGGGAGCTGTTTTTT
TRBV30	-	-	TRBJ2-7	CASSRQGSDEQYF	TGTGCAAGCAGCAGGCAGGGCTCGGACGAGCAGTACTTC
TRBV5-4	TRBD1	-	TRBJ2-1	CASSFDRGDYNEQFF	TGTGCCAGCAGCTTTGACAGGGGGGACTACAATGAGCAGTTCTTC
TRBV19	TRBD1	once	TRBJ1-2	CASSQGQVYGYTF	TGTGCCAGTAGCCAGGGACAGGTGTATGGCTACACCTTC
TRBV7-9	TRBD2	-	TRBJ2-7	CASSSGTSPHEQYF	TGTGCCAGCAGCTCAGGGACTAGCCCCCACGAGCAGTACTTC
TRBV5-5	TRBD1	-	TRBJ1-2	CASSLGTGSGYTF	TGTGCCAGCAGCTTGGGGACAGGCTCTGGCTACACCTTC
TRBV28	TRBD2	-	TRBJ2-3	CASKTSEYTQYF	TGTGCCAGCAAAACTAGCGAATATACGCAGTATTTT
TRBV5-1	-	-	TRBJ2-1	CASSLSRNEQFF	TGCGCCAGCAGCCTTAGCAGGAATGAGCAGTTCTTC
TRBV19	-	-	TRBJ1-1	CASSIYGNTEAFF	TGTGCCAGTAGTATTTACGGGAACACTGAAGCTTTCTTT
TRBV2	-	once	TRBJ2-1	CASSARLSYNEQFF	TGTGCCAGCAGTGCTCGCCTCTCCTACAATGAGCAGTTCTTC
TRBV10-1	-	-	TRBJ2-3	CASSTGPGDTQYF	TGCGCCAGCAGCACGGGTCCAGGAGATACGCAGTATTTT
TRBV18	TRBD2	-	TRBJ2-3	CASSPSGMSTDTQYF	TGTGCCAGCTCTCCAAGCGGGATGAGCACAGATACGCAGTATTTT
TRBV14	-	-	TRBJ1-4	CASSQEFGKDEKLFF	TGTGCCAGCAGCCAAGAATTTGGGAAAGATGAAAAACTGTTTTTT
TRBV4-1	TRBD1	-	TRBJ2-7	CASSHRTGTYERYF	TGCGCCAGCAGCCACAGGACAGGGACCTACGAGCGGTACTTC